This T cell receptor beta chain was recorded in a study of blood T cell repertoires in COVID-19. Study-level information: Italy, Spain and the United States were the sources of the convalescent and acute COVID-19 samples. PBMCs, B-cell-depleted T cells, or T cells were the source of the cDNA or gDNA that made up the material.

The CDR3 has 13 residues. The V segment lost 3 bases and the J segment 2 bases; nucleotides outside the gene matches: 1. Germline V gene sequence: CDR1 SGHVS, CDR2 FNYEAQ. Study processing details: Amplifying reference gene primers gave estimates of nucleated cell counts. The table came from immunoSEQ multiplex PCR; TCRdb's copy has only in-frame clones and leaves some out. V and J calls and clone size are as listed in that table; D and trimming were resolved from the DNA. The table records about 360,000 clones, around 84% of them present only once. This clone came up a few times. The sequence was collected from a human donor with acute or convalescent COVID-19. The donor label of this sample is uncertain. The source material was peripheral blood. The V gene is TRBV7-6, the J gene TRBJ2-7, with 7 bases aligning to TRBD1. The CDR3, as DNA: TGTGCCAGCAGCTTCGGGACAGCCTACGAGCAGTACTTC. Protein sequence: CASSFGTAYEQYF.